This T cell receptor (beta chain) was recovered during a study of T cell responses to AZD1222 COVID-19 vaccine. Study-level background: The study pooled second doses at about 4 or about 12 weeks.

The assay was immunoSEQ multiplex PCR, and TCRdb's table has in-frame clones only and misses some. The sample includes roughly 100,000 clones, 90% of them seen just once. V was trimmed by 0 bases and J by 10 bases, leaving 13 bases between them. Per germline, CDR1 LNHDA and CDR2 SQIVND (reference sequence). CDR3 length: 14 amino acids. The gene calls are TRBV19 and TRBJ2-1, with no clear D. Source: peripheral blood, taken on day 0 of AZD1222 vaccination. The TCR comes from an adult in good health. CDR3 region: CASSIDQPLSEQFF. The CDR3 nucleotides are TGTGCCAGTAGTATAGATCAGCCCCTCAGCGAGCAGTTCTTC.